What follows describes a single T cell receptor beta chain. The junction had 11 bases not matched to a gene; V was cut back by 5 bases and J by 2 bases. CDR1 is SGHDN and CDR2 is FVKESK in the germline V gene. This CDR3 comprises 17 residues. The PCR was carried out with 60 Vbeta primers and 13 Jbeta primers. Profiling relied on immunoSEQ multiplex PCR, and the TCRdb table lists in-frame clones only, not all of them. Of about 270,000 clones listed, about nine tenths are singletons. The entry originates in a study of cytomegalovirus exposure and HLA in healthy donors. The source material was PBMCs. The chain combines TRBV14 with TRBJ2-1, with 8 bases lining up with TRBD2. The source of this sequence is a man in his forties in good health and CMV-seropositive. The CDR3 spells CASSSNLAGWAYNEQFF. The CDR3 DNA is TGTGCCAGCAGCTCCAACCTAGCGGGTTGGGCCTACAATGAGCAGTTCTTC.